The sequence of this TCR beta chain was determined in a study of cytomegalovirus exposure and HLA in healthy donors. Primers for the PCR totalled 60 Vbeta and 13 Jbeta. The protocol was immunoSEQ multiplex PCR, while the TCRdb copy is restricted to in-frame clones and leaves out a portion. The sample holds 200,000 to 250,000 clones, around 79% seen once. Trimming left V 7 bases short and J 1 base short, with 19 bases between. The CDR3 covers 15 residues. Germline CDR1 and CDR2: SQVTM and ANQGSEA. Sequencing was carried out using PBMCs. The V gene is TRBV29-1, the J gene TRBJ1-1; possibly TRBD1 for D (6 bases). The receptor's source is a man between 18 and 35 years old in good health and CMV-seronegative. Written as DNA, the CDR3 is TGCAGCGCATCGCCCGGAGCAGGGGCGAACACTGAAGCTTTCTTT. Translated, it gives CSASPGAGANTEAFF.